This T cell receptor beta chain is from a study of blood T cell repertoires in COVID-19 (dated by TCRdb to the early 2020s). Describing the broader study: Samples covering the acute and convalescent phases of COVID-19 were provided by collaborators in the United States, Italy and Spain. A freely available public database, intended as a resource for researchers studying the immune response to SARS-CoV-2, is where the repertoires were released. The sample metadata nearly always contained a de-identified subject ID, COVID-19 status, age in years and sex. The prospective study material was composed of cDNA or gDNA derived from T cells, B-cell-depleted T cells, or PBMCs. The dataset comprised deeply sampled blood TCRbeta repertoires from subjects exposed to, actively infected with, or recovered from COVID-19. Where available, HLA class I and class II types were taken from metadata supplied by the sample provider and were not determined by assay-based typing. The samples were drawn from two sources: the first 160 participants of the ongoing ImmuneRACE study, and 1,000 to 1,500 subjects contributed by 6 global collaborators. What the study reported, not specific to this receptor: The quantity of clinical and demographic metadata differed by source and by participant and was supplied without curation.

Relative to germline, V is 3 bases shorter and J is 2 bases shorter, with 15 bases between their ends. From the germline V gene, CDR1 is SGHRS and CDR2 is YFSETQ. From the cysteine up to the phenylalanine, the CDR3 has a length of 15 residues. CDR3 DNA is the only sequence kept; it has 45 bases, read in frame from the first base. Each collaborating institution followed its own protocols to collect whole blood in K2EDTA tubes. For TCRbeta analysis, collaborators shipped samples as frozen whole blood, isolated PBMCs, or DNA extracted from either of those sample types. TCRbeta CDR3 regions were amplified from genomic DNA using the immunoSEQ Assay, a bias-controlled multiplex PCR. The study's own analysis went as follows. Within the assay, amplification of reference gene primers was used to estimate how many nucleated cells each sample contained. Sequence reads were collapsed and filtered to measure the absolute abundance of every unique TCRbeta CDR3 rearrangement. For each sample, productive Simpson clonality was calculated by taking the square root of Simpson's diversity index across productive rearrangements. TCRdb took this table from immuneACCESS and kept in-frame rearrangements with V and J called. Such tables lack part of the clones; where checked against another copy, unresolved V genes explain under half of the gap, and the rest is unexplained. V and J calls and clone size are those listed in that table; D and trimming were worked out from the DNA. This sample lists 95,000 to 150,000 clones; 75% to 85% were detected once. About 39% of the sample goes to the ten largest clones.

As for this clone: Its target antigen remains unknown. The input lacks base qualities; no much larger clone sits a single base away.

The sequence was collected from a man between 40 and 49 years old with active or convalescent COVID-19. Sequencing input: peripheral blood. The chain links TRBV5-1 with TRBJ2-7, and possibly TRBD1, on 7 matching bases. This receptor carries the CDR3 CASSWGDSRTYEQYF. The sequenced DNA is TGCGCCAGCAGCTGGGGGGACAGTCGCACCTACGAGCAGTACTTC. Supplemented by the reference TRBV5-1 and TRBJ2-7 proteins around the CDR3, the complete variable domain is KAGVTQTPRYLIKTRGQQVTLSCSPISGHRSVSWYQQTPGQGLQFLFEYFSETQRNKGNFPGRFSGRQFSNSRSEMNVSTLELGDSALYLCASSWGDSRTYEQYFGPGTRLTVT.